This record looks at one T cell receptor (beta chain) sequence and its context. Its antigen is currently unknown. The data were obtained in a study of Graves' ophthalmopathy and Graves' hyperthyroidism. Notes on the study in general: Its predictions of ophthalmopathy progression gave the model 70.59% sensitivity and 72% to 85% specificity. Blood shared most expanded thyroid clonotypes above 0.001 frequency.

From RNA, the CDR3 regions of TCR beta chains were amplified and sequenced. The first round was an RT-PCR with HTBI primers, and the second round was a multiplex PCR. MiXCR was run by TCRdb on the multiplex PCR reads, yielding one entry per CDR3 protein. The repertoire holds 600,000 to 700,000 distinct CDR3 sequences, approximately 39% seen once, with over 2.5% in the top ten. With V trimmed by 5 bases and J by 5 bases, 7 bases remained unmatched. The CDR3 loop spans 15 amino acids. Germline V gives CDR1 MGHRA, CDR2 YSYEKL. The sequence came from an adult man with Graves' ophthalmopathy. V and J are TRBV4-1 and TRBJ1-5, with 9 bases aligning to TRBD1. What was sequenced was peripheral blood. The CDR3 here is CASSAPGQGDQPQHF. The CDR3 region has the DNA TGCGCCAGCAGCGCTCCGGGACAGGGTGATCAGCCCCAGCATTTT.